A single sample is the source of the 30 T cell receptor beta chains below, sequenced in a study of early T cells in non-severe SARS-CoV-2 infection. TCRdb fed the 5' RACE reads into MiXCR, producing one record per CDR3 protein. The sample holds more than 65,000 distinct CDR3 sequences; less than 15% are singletons and the top ten take 3.9%. Sequencing used whole blood. The receptors shown here come from an adult who was a healthcare worker with PCR-confirmed SARS-CoV-2 infection or an uninfected control (not recorded which).

This clonotype came up many times. V is TRBV28 and J is TRBJ1-1, with D unclear. Germline V lookup: CDR1 MDHEN, CDR2 SYDVKM. The length of the CDR3 is 13 residues. The ends were cut back, 4 bases at V and 10 bases at J, with 16 bases in the middle. Written as DNA, the CDR3 is TGTGCCAGCAGTTCTAGTGTGGACGTCCTAGCTTTCTTT. Translation: CASSSSVDVLAFF.

The gene calls are TRBV2 and TRBJ1-2; D remains unclear. The germline V and J ends were trimmed by 9 bases and 3 bases, with 17 bases remaining between them. Germline V CDR1 and CDR2: SNHLY, FYNNEI. The CDR3 sequence is 14 residues long. The DNA of the CDR3 is TGTGCCAGTCTGGGAGGGTGGCCGGACTATGGCTACACCTTC. Translation: CASLGGWPDYGYTF.

This clonotype was observed a few times. The V gene is TRBV18, the J gene TRBJ2-2; D may be TRBD1 or TRBD2 (5 bases each). Germline loops: CDR1 KGHSH, CDR2 LQKENI. The ends were cut back, 8 bases at V and 0 bases at J, with 13 bases in the middle. The length of the CDR3 is 15 residues. The CDR3 DNA sequence: TGTGCCAGCGCATGGGACGCATCGAACACCGGGGAGCTGTTTTTT. Translation gives CASAWDASNTGELFF.

This clonotype was seen ten or more times. J is TRBJ2-5 and V is TRBV7-2; TRBD2 is a possible D gene (5 bases). The CDR3 consists of 14 residues. V was shortened by 5 bases and J by 1 base, with 11 bases between the two germline ends. Per germline, CDR1 SGHTA and CDR2 FQGNSA. The CDR3 DNA is TGTGCCAGCAGCCGGGCGCGGGTCCAAGAGACCCAGTACTTC. It translates to CASSRARVQETQYF.

This chain links TRBV6-5 with TRBJ2-7; D possibly uses TRBD1 or TRBD2 (5 bases each). CDR1 and CDR2 (germline): MNHEY, SVGAGI. CDR3 length equals 13 residues. The V and J ends lost 5 bases and 5 bases respectively, with 13 bases between them. Written as DNA, the CDR3 is TGTGCCAGCAGTCAGGGCCGGGGAGACGAGCAGTACTTC. Its protein product is CASSQGRGDEQYF.

This clonotype was found many times. V gene TRBV3-1 combines with J gene TRBJ2-5, with TRBD2 matching 12 bases. The CDR3 runs 14 residues. The V and J ends lost 4 bases and 5 bases, in that order; junction bases with no gene match: 2. CDR1 LGHDT and CDR2 YNNKEL come from the germline V gene (reference sequence). CDR3 loop: CASSLLAGGETQYF. CDR3 coding DNA: TGTGCCAGCAGCCTGCTAGCGGGGGGGGAGACCCAGTACTTC.

Ten or more counts support this clonotype. The chain uses TRBV27 and TRBJ2-5; the match to TRBD1 covers 8 bases. V dropped 3 bases and J dropped 5; count of bases not matched to a gene: 8. This CDR3 contains 15 residues. Germline V gives CDR1 MNHEY, CDR2 SMNVEV (reference sequence). For the CDR3, the DNA is TGTGCCAGCAGTTTCCTCGGACAGGGTATGGAGACCCAGTACTTC. This gives the protein CASSFLGQGMETQYF.

This clonotype was observed many times. In DNA form, the CDR3 reads TGTGCCAGCAGTCCGACAGGGAAAGATACGCAGTATTTT. Protein product: CASSPTGKDTQYF. V usage is TRBV28 and J usage is TRBJ2-3, with 7 bases aligning to TRBD1. J was trimmed by 5 bases and V by 5 bases; bases with no gene match: 4. The CDR3 has 13 residues. Germline loops: CDR1 MDHEN, CDR2 SYDVKM.

The chain is built from TRBV7-9 and TRBJ1-2; 8 bases fit TRBD1. Unmatched junction bases numbered 5, after V lost 4 bases and J lost 4 bases. This CDR3 comprises 14 residues. Germline V gene lookup returns CDR1 SEHNR and CDR2 FQNEAQ (reference sequence). The CDR3 sequence is CASSSGQGGYGYTF. CDR3 sequence (DNA): TGTGCCAGCAGCTCCGGACAGGGCGGCTATGGCTACACCTTC. The variable domain in full, with the rest retrieved from reference TRBV7-9 and TRBJ1-2, is DTGVSQNPRHKITKRGQNVTFRCDPISEHNRLYWYRQTLGQGPEFLTYFQNEAQLEKSRLLSDRFSAERPKGSFSTLEIQRTEQGDSAMYLCASSSGQGGYGYTFGSGTRLTVV.

The chain uses TRBV7-6 and TRBJ1-5, with TRBD1 matching over 7 bases. The CDR3 has 15 amino acids. Germline trimming cut 5 bases from V and 7 bases from J; bases unmatched to any gene: 11. Germline V gene lookup returns CDR1 SGHVS and CDR2 FNYEAQ. The chain's CDR3 is CASSRTGDTGQPQHF. CDR3 bases: TGTGCCAGCAGCCGTACAGGGGATACAGGACAGCCCCAGCATTTT.

This clonotype was detected many times. The rearrangement uses TRBV12-3 or TRBV12-4 and TRBJ1-5; TRBD1 agrees at 7 bases. After removal of 6 bases from V and 6 bases from J, the junction contained 5 bases not matched to a gene. CDR3 length: 13 amino acids. This chain's CDR3 is CASSIGTAQPQHF. CDR3 in DNA: TGTGCCAGCAGCATAGGGACAGCTCAGCCCCAGCATTTT.

The CDR3 sequence is CSARDPGRRYEQYF. For the CDR3, the DNA is TGCAGTGCTAGAGATCCGGGCCGAAGATACGAGCAGTACTTC. The chain employs TRBV20-1 and TRBJ2-7, with D uncertain. Trimming took off 0 bases at V and 4 bases at J, with 13 bases between the two ends. Per germline, CDR1 DFQATT and CDR2 SNEGSKA (reference sequence). This CDR3 is built from 14 residues.

The table lists this clonotype with many counts. The chain couples TRBV9 to TRBJ2-3; D might be TRBD1 (6 bases). Trimming stripped 1 base from V and 0 bases from J, with 6 bases between. This CDR3 contains 14 residues. Germline V CDR1 and CDR2: SGDLS, YYNGEE. CDR3: CASSVQGSTDTQYF. In DNA, the CDR3 is TGTGCCAGCAGCGTACAGGGGAGCACAGATACGCAGTATTTT.

Only a few counts were recorded for this clonotype. This chain uses TRBV18 with TRBJ1-1, with TRBD1 matching 8 bases. The trim removed 5 bases at V and 2 bases at J, leaving 7 bases unmatched. CDR1 KGHSH and CDR2 LQKENI come from the germline V gene. The length of the CDR3 is 15 residues. The chain's CDR3 is CASSAQGQANTEAFF. CDR3 in DNA: TGTGCCAGCTCAGCCCAGGGACAGGCTAACACTGAAGCTTTCTTT.

This clonotype came up many times. The chain combines TRBV3-1 with TRBJ2-3; D is unresolved. Trimming left V 4 bases short and J 1 base short, with 15 bases between. Germline-derived CDR1 and CDR2 are LGHDT and YNNKEL (reference sequence). The CDR3 is made up of 16 amino acids. The CDR3 coding sequence is TGTGCCAGCAGCCCGCTGGCTGGACCGGGCACAGATACGCAGTATTTT. This translates into CASSPLAGPGTDTQYF.

The sample holds a few counts of this clonotype. The chain couples TRBV5-1 to TRBJ2-1; 11 bases line up with TRBD2. Germline values: CDR1 SGHRS, CDR2 YFSETQ. This CDR3 has 16 amino acids. V lost 4 bases, J lost 2 bases, and 5 bases stayed unmatched. In nucleotides, the CDR3 is TGCGCCAGCAGCGCCGGGACTAGCGGAGCCTACAATGAGCAGTTCTTC. Protein sequence: CASSAGTSGAYNEQFF.

This clonotype was detected a few times. V is TRBV28 and J is TRBJ1-6; unclear D gene. The ends were cut back, 8 bases at V and 7 bases at J, with 15 bases in the middle. The CDR3 is 14 residues long. Germline V gene sequence: CDR1 MDHEN, CDR2 SYDVKM. The CDR3: CASSRGEENSPLHF. The CDR3, as DNA: TGTGCCAGCTCCCGCGGGGAAGAGAATTCACCCCTCCACTTT. Full variable domain (rest looked up from reference TRBV28 and TRBJ1-6): DVKVTQSSRYLVKRTGEKVFLECVQDMDHENMFWYRQDPGLGLRLIYFSYDVKMKEKGDIPEGYSVSREKKERFSLILESASTNQTSMYLCASSRGEENSPLHFGNGTRLTVT.

The chain combines TRBV7-9 with TRBJ1-2, with 7 bases fitting TRBD1. The CDR3 extends over 15 amino acids. Unmatched junction bases numbered 7, after V lost 4 bases and J lost 2 bases. Germline V lookup: CDR1 SEHNR, CDR2 FQNEAQ (reference sequence). For the CDR3, the DNA is TGTGCCAGCAGCTCCTCACAGGGGCGGAACTATGGCTACACCTTC. This encodes CASSSSQGRNYGYTF.

This clonotype was picked up many times. The chain couples TRBV28 to TRBJ2-7; 9 bases align to TRBD1. The germline V gene encodes CDR1 MDHEN and CDR2 SYDVKM. V lost 7 bases, J lost 6 bases, and 16 bases stayed unmatched. CDR3 length: 16 residues. The CDR3 coding sequence is TGTGCCAGCACTCCCTCCTCGGGACAGGGAGGAGCCGAGCAGTACTTC. Translation: CASTPSSGQGGAEQYF.

The table lists this clonotype with many counts. V and J are TRBV20-1 and TRBJ2-7; TRBD2 matches at 7 bases. The CDR3 extends over 14 amino acids. From germline, CDR1 is DFQATT and CDR2 SNEGSKA (reference sequence). J gave up 4 bases and V 6 bases, and 12 bases lay outside the gene matches. The CDR3 nucleotides are TGCAGTGCGAAGGCGGCTAGCGGTCAGTACGAGCAGTACTTC. The encoded protein is CSAKAASGQYEQYF.

This clonotype was found many times. The chain is built from TRBV4-3 and TRBJ1-6; TRBD1 agrees at 8 bases. V was pared by 7 bases and J by 8 bases, with 7 bases of the junction left unmatched. The length of the CDR3 is 14 residues. Germline V gives CDR1 LGHNA, CDR2 YSLEER. The CDR3 sequence is CASNHRGGHSPLHF. The CDR3 coding sequence is TGCGCCAGCAACCACAGGGGGGGTCATTCACCCCTCCACTTT.

This clonotype was counted ten times or more. The chain has TRBV27 and TRBJ1-5; maybe TRBD1 (5 bases). The length of the CDR3 is 14 residues. The ends were cut back, 4 bases at V and 9 bases at J, with 16 bases in the middle. Germline V gene data show CDR1 as MNHEY and CDR2 as SMNVEV (reference sequence). For the CDR3, the DNA is TGTGCCAGCAGTTCGATCCACGGGGCGTCGCCCCAGCATTTT. This translates into CASSSIHGASPQHF.

This clonotype has a handful of counts. The rearrangement joins TRBV11-2 to TRBJ2-5, with 9 bases matching TRBD1. The CDR3 is 15 residues long. V gave up 7 bases and J gave up 2 bases; unmatched junction bases: 8. Germline V CDR1 and CDR2: SGHAT, FQNNGV. The DNA for the CDR3 is TGTGCCAGCACCGTGGGGACAGGGCATCAAGAGACCCAGTACTTC. The encoded protein is CASTVGTGHQETQYF.

Sample share makes this clonotype medium-sized (0.01 to 0.1%). The V and J genes are TRBV29-1 and TRBJ2-7; D unclear. Trimming removed 2 bases from V and 3 bases from J, with 5 bases in between. The CDR3 loop spans 11 amino acids. In germline, CDR1 is SQVTM, CDR2 ANQGSEA. The CDR3 sequence: CSVENDYEQYF. CDR3 bases: TGCAGCGTTGAAAACGACTACGAGCAGTACTTC.

This clonotype turned up a few times. The chain links TRBV19 to TRBJ1-5, with 8 nucleotides matching TRBD1. This CDR3 is built from 14 residues. Trimming at V came to 10 bases and at J to 5 bases, leaving 10 bases not matched to a gene. Germline assignment: CDR1 LNHDA and CDR2 SQIVND (reference sequence). CDR3 sequence: CATRTGRGYQPQHF. DNA of the CDR3: TGTGCCACCCGGACAGGGAGAGGATATCAGCCCCAGCATTTT.

J is TRBJ1-1 and V is TRBV19; 7 bases agree with TRBD1. The germline V gene has CDR1 LNHDA and CDR2 SQIVND (reference sequence). The CDR3 is made up of 13 amino acids. The V segment lost 7 bases and the J segment 7 bases; nucleotides outside the gene matches: 9. CDR3 nucleotide sequence: TGTGCCAGTACCCACGGGACAGTTGTTGAAGCTTTCTTT. This gives the protein CASTHGTVVEAFF.

This clonotype has a handful of counts. The gene calls are TRBV28 and TRBJ2-7, with D perhaps TRBD1 (5 bases). In germline, CDR1 is MDHEN, CDR2 SYDVKM. This CDR3 comprises 15 residues. V was trimmed by 2 bases and J by 3 bases, leaving 14 bases between them. The CDR3 reads CASSLGSSQGYEQYF. The CDR3 nucleotides are TGTGCCAGCAGTTTAGGAAGTTCCCAGGGCTACGAGCAGTACTTC. The entire variable domain, with the rest obtained from reference TRBV28 and TRBJ2-7, is as follows: DVKVTQSSRYLVKRTGEKVFLECVQDMDHENMFWYRQDPGLGLRLIYFSYDVKMKEKGDIPEGYSVSREKKERFSLILESASTNQTSMYLCASSLGSSQGYEQYFGPGTRLTVT.

This clonotype turned up a few times. The chain is built from TRBV7-6 and TRBJ2-7, with unresolved D. With 4 bases removed from V and 6 bases from J, the gap between germline ends came to 16 bases. Looked up from germline, CDR1 is SGHVS and CDR2 is FNYEAQ. The CDR3 covers 14 residues. The CDR3 nucleotides are TGTGCCAGCAGCTCTAACAGTATGCGTGGCGAGCAGTACTTC. It specifies CASSSNSMRGEQYF.

The chain recombines TRBV20-1 with TRBJ2-1, with D possibly TRBD2 on 5 matching bases. V shed 1 base and J shed 7 bases, with 8 bases lying between them. CDR3 length: 12 amino acids. CDR1 and CDR2 (germline): DFQATT, SNEGSKA (reference sequence). Written as DNA, the CDR3 is TGCAGTGCTAGAGCAGGAGGTAATGAGCAGTTCTTC. It yields the protein CSARAGGNEQFF.

CDR3 protein: CASSAGSGTAYNEQFF. The CDR3 coding sequence is TGCGCCAGCAGCGCCGGATCCGGGACGGCATACAATGAGCAGTTCTTC. The chain uses TRBV5-1 and TRBJ2-1; D possibly matches TRBD1 or TRBD2 (5 bases each). Trimming removed 4 bases from V and 4 bases from J, with 18 bases in between. The CDR3 has 16 residues. Germline V gene lookup returns CDR1 SGHRS and CDR2 YFSETQ.